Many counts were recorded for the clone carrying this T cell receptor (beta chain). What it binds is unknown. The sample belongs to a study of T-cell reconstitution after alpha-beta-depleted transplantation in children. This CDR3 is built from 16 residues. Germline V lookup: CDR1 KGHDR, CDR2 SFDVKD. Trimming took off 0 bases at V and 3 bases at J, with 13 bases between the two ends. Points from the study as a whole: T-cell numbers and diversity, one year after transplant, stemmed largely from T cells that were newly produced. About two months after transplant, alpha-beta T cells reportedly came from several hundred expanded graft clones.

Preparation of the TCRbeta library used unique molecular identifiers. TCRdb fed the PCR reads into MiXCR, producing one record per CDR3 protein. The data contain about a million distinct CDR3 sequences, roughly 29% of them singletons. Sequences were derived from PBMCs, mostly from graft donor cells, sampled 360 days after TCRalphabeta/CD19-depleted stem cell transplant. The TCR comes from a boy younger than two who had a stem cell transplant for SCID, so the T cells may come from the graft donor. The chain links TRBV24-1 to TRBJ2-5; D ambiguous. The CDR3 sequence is CATSDLDVWPKETQYF. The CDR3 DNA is TGTGCCACCAGTGATTTGGACGTATGGCCGAAAGAGACCCAGTACTTC.